The entry that follows covers one T cell receptor (beta chain) sequence. This specimen comes from a study of blood T cell repertoires in COVID-19. In the original processing: Using reference gene primer amplification, nucleated cell counts were estimated. Sequenced by immunoSEQ multiplex PCR; TCRdb stores in-frame clones only, minus some. The V and J calls and clone size were taken over from that table, and D and trimming were inferred from the DNA. Altogether 400,000 or so clones are present, around 87% being singletons, with the ten largest covering about 1.9%. Sequenced input: PBMCs or T cells enriched from blood (not recorded which). The receptor comes from a man aged 40-50 years in a cohort exposed to, infected with or recovered from COVID-19 (not recorded which).

The CDR3 DNA reads as TGCGCCAGCAGCCAAGACGTCGGGAGGATCCACGAGCAGTACTTC. The encoded protein is CASSQDVGRIHEQYF. This chain connects TRBV4-1 to TRBJ2-7, with 7 bases matching TRBD2. The CDR3 totals 15 residues. Germline V gene sequence: CDR1 MGHRA, CDR2 YSYEKL. The J segment lost 5 bases and the V segment lost 0 bases, leaving 7 bases of the junction unmatched.